This T cell receptor beta chain was documented in a study of shared clonotypes between healthy human individuals. Sequencing was performed with immunoSEQ multiplex PCR; in TCRdb, only in-frame clones are kept and a portion is missing. The table records roughly 2.1 million clones, 85% to 95% of them present only once. The naive CD8 population came from CD45RO-negative cells selected for CCR7, without terminally differentiated effector memory CD45RA+ cells. Donors, without exception, were Caucasian adults residing in Nashville, Tennessee. CDR3 size: 13 residues. V was pared by 4 bases and J by 2 bases, with 9 bases between. Looked up from germline, CDR1 is SEHNR and CDR2 is FQNEAQ (reference sequence).

The sequence was obtained from a man between 18 and 35 years old in good health. Some clones in this sample may be carry-over from other donors' samples. V is TRBV7-9 and J is TRBJ2-7, with D maybe TRBD1 (6 bases). The sequenced sample was naive CD8+ T cells from PBMCs. In nucleotides, the CDR3 is TGTGCCAGCAGCTCGGGACAAACCTACGAGCAGTACTTC. Translating it yields CASSSGQTYEQYF.